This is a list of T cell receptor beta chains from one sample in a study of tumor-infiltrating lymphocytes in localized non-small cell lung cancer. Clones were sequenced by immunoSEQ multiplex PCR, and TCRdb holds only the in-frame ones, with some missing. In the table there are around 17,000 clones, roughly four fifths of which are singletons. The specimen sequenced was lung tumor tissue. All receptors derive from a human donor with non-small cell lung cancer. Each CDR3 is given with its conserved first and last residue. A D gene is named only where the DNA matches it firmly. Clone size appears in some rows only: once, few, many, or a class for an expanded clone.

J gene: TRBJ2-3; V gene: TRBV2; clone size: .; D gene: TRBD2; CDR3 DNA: TGTGCCAGCAGTAAGGGATTTGGGGGAGGGCCAGGAGATACGCAGTATTTT; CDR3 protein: CASSKGFGGGPGDTQYF
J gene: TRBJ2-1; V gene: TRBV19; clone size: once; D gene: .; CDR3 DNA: TGTGCCAGTAGTATGAGTCTGGGGCCTGGGTTCTTC; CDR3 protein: CASSMSLGPGFF
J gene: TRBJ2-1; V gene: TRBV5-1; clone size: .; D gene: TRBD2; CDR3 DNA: TGCGCCAGCAGCCCCGGACTAGCGGGAGGGGGAGGCAATGAGCAGTTCTTC; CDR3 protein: CASSPGLAGGGGNEQFF
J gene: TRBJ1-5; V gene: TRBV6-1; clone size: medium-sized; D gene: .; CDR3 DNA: TGTGCCAGCAGTGAGGGTAATCAGCCCCAGCATTTT; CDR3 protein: CASSEGNQPQHF
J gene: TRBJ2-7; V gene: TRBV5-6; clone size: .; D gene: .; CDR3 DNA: TGTGCCAGCAGCTTGCTAGGAGTCTACGAGCAGTACTTC; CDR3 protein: CASSLLGVYEQYF
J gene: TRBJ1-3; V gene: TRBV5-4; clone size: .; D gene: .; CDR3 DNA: TGTGCCAGCAGCTTAGGGACGGGCTCTGGAAACACCATATATTTT; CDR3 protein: CASSLGTGSGNTIYF
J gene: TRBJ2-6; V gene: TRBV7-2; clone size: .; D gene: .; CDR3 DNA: TGTGCCAGCAGGTTCGCGGCGGGGCCTGGGGCCAACGTCCTGACTTTC; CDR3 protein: CASRFAAGPGANVLTF
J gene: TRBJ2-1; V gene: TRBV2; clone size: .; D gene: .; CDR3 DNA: TGTGCCAGCAGTTGGGACGGCCCCCACTCCTACAATGAGCAGTTCTTC; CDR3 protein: CASSWDGPHSYNEQFF
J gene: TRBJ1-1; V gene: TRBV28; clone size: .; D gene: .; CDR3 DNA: TGTGCCAGCAGTTTAGGCGGGGGGAAGATTGCTGAAGCTTTCTTT; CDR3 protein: CASSLGGGKIAEAFF
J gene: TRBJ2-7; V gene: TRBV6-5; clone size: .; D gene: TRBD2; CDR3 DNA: TGTGCCAGCAGTTACTCGAACCCTAGCGGGAGACACGAGCAGTACTTC; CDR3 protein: CASSYSNPSGRHEQYF
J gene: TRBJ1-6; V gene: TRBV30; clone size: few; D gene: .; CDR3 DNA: TGTGCCTGGAGTTTGTCGAGCTCCTATAATTCACCCCTCCACTTT; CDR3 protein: CAWSLSSSYNSPLHF
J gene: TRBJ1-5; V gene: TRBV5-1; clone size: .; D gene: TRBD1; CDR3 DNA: TGCGCCAGCAGCTTACAGGGGGCTAGCAATCAGCCCCAGCATTTT; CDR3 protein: CASSLQGASNQPQHF
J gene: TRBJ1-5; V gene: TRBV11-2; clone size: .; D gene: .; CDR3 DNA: TGTGCCAGCAGCTTAGGCTCCGGGCTGAACAATCAGCCCCAGCATTTT; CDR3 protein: CASSLGSGLNNQPQHF
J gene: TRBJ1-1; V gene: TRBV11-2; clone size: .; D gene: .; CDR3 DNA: TGTGCCAGCAGCTCAGCGACTAGGAGGGCTGAAGCTTTCTTT; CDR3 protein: CASSSATRRAEAFF
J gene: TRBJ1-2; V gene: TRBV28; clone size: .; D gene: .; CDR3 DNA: TGTGCCAGCAGTTTATCCGACAGGAGATCTAACTATGGCTACACCTTC; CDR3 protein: CASSLSDRRSNYGYTF
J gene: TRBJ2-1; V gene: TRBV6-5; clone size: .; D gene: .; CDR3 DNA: TGTGCCAGCAGCGGATTTACCTCCTACAATGAGCAGTTCTTC; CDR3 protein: CASSGFTSYNEQFF
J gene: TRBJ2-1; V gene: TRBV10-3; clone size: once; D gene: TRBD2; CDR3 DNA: TGTGCCATCAGTGAGTCGACAAGCGGGAGTGGCTACAATGAGCAGTTCTTC; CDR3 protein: CAISESTSGSGYNEQFF
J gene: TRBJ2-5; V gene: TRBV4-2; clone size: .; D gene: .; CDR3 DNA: TGTGCCAGCAGCCAAGTTGATAGCGGTACACAAGAGACCCAGTACTTC; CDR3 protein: CASSQVDSGTQETQYF
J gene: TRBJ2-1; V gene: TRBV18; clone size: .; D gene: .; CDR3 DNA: TGTGCCAGCTCACCACCGCAGGGAGTGCATGAGCAGTTCTTC; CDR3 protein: CASSPPQGVHEQFF
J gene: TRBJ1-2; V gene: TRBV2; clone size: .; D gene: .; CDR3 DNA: TGTGCCAGCAGTGAAACCCCGGCGGAGGGCTACACCTTC; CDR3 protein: CASSETPAEGYTF
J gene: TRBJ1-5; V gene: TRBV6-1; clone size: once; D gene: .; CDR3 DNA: TGTGCCACGGTGCTCGGGCTCAATCAGCCCCAGCATTTT; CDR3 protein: CATVLGLNQPQHF
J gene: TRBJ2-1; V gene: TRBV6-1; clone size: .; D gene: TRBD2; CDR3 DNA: TGTGCCAGCAGTGTATCGACTAGCGGACACAATGAGCAGTTCTTC; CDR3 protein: CASSVSTSGHNEQFF
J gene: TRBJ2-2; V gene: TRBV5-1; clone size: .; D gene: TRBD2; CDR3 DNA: TGCGCCAGCAGCTTCGAAGCGGGAGCTCCTACCGTAGGCGGGGAGCTGTTTTTT; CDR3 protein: CASSFEAGAPTVGGELFF
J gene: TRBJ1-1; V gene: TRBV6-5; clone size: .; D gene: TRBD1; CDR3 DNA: TGTGCCAGCAGTTTCGACAGGGGGAACACTGAAGCTTTCTTT; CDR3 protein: CASSFDRGNTEAFF
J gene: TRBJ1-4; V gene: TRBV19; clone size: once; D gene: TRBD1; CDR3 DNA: TGTGCCAGTGGATATTCACCGGGACAGGGTCGAGAAAAACTGTTTTTT; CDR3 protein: CASGYSPGQGREKLFF
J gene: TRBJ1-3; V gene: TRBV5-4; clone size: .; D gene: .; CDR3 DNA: TGTGCCAGCAGCTTGAGCCCTCGGACTGGAAACACCATATATTTT; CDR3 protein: CASSLSPRTGNTIYF
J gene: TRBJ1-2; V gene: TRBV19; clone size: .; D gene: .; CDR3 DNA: TGTGCCAGTAGTAAGGGGGACTATGGCTACACCTTC; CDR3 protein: CASSKGDYGYTF
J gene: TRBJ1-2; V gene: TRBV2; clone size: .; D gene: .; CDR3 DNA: TGTGCCAGCGGTCGAAACTATGGCTACACCTTC; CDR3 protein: CASGRNYGYTF
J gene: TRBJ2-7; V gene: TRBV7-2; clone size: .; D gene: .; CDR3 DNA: TGTGCCAGCAGCTTTATTCAGGGATCCCCCTACGAGCAGTACTTC; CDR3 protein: CASSFIQGSPYEQYF
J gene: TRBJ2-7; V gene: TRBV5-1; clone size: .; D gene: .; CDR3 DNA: TGCGCCAGCAGCTTGGCCCTGACACTGGGCGAGCAGTACTTC; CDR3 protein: CASSLALTLGEQYF
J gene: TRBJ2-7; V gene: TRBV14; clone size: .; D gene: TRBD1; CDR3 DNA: TGTGCCAGCAGCCGGACAGGGATCTCCTACGAGCAGTACTTC; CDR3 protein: CASSRTGISYEQYF
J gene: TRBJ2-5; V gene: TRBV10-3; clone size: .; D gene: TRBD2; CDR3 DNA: TGTGCCATCAGTGACGGGGGGTACCAAGAGACCCAGTACTTC; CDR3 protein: CAISDGGYQETQYF
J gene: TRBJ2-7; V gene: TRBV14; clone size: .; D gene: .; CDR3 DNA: TGTGCCAGCAGCGGGAACTGGGGGGGCCGTACCGCCTACGAGCAGTACTTC; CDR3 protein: CASSGNWGGRTAYEQYF
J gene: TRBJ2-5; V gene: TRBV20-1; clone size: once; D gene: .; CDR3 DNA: TGCAGTGCTCTAGATCAAGAGACCCAGTACTTC; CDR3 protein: CSALDQETQYF
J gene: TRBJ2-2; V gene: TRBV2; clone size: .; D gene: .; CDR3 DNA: TGTGCCAGCAGTCAGGGGGGAGTGAGTACCGGGGAGCTGTTTTTT; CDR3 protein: CASSQGGVSTGELFF
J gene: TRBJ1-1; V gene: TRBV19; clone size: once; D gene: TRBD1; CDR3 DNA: TGTGCCAGTGGGCCCGGGACAGGGGTGGCCACTGAAGCTTTCTTT; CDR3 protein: CASGPGTGVATEAFF
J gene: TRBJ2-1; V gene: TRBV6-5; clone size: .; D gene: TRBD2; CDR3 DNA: TGTGCCAGCAGGACGACTAGCGGGGTTTTACATGAGCAGTTCTTC; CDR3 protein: CASRTTSGVLHEQFF
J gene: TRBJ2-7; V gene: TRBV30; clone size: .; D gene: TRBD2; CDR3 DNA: TGTGCCTGGAGGTTAGCGGGAGCCCCCTACGAGCAGTACTTC; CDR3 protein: CAWRLAGAPYEQYF